The 13 T cell receptor beta chains presented below share a single source sample, sequenced in a study of post-analysis software for immune sequencing data (dated by TCRdb to between 2014 and 2017). The full study reports these points: Patients showed significantly higher frequencies than controls for 4 or 5 TRBV segments, among them TRBV5-6, TRBV5-1 and TRBV20-1.

Library preparation used PCR. Sequencing relied on an Illumina HiSeq 2500. To reduce PCR and sequencing biases, unique molecular identifiers were incorporated into the TCR beta cDNA libraries. TCRdb trimmed the raw reads at Q25, called clones with MiXCR and kept productive beta chains. Duplicate CDR3 protein sequences are folded into a single record with the most common DNA and genes. A total of 820,000 or so distinct CDR3 sequences appear in this sample, under 70% of them only once. The top ten constitute 4% to 5.5% of the sample. The antigens for these receptors are not known. Sample: blood. Source of these receptors: a girl between 10 and 17 years old with multiple sclerosis.

The sample holds a few counts of this clonotype. J is TRBJ2-5 and V is TRBV20-1; no firm D call. The germline gives CDR1 DFQATT, CDR2 SNEGSKA (reference sequence). This CDR3 is 14 amino acids long. V lost 0 bases to trimming and J lost 5 bases, with 13 bases between them. CDR3 loop: CSARDPTGRETQYF. The CDR3 DNA reads as TGCAGTGCTAGAGATCCTACCGGAAGGGAGACCCAGTACTTC.

The gene calls are TRBV29-1 and TRBJ1-2; 8 bases are shared with TRBD1. Germline V gene sequence: CDR1 SQVTM, CDR2 ANQGSEA. The V segment lost 5 bases and the J segment 8 bases; nucleotides outside the gene matches: 19. CDR3 size: 16 residues. The CDR3 loop reads CSVITARAGGAEGYTF. The CDR3 DNA sequence: TGCAGCGTTATAACCGCACGGGCAGGGGGCGCGGAGGGCTACACCTTC.

V usage is TRBV20-1 and J usage is TRBJ2-3, with TRBD2 matching 7 bases. The germline V gene encodes CDR1 DFQATT and CDR2 SNEGSKA (reference sequence). The CDR3 extends over 14 amino acids. V lost 5 bases, J lost 2 bases, and 7 bases stayed unmatched. DNA of the CDR3: TGCAGTGCTCCGGCTCTAGCGGACACAGATACGCAGTATTTT. This encodes CSAPALADTDTQYF.

The chain uses TRBV12-3 or TRBV12-4 and TRBJ2-7, with 13 bases lining up with TRBD2. V lost 0 bases and J lost 2; bases outside the gene matches: 4. CDR3 length equals 17 residues. Written as DNA, the CDR3 is TGTGCCAGCAGTTTAGCTGGACTAGCGGGGGTCCCCTACGAGCAGTACTTC. This gives the protein CASSLAGLAGVPYEQYF.

The V call is TRBV6-6, the J call TRBJ1-2; D unclear. The CDR3 runs 14 residues. Germline CDR1 and CDR2: MNHNY and SVGAGI (reference sequence). Trimming shortened V by 0 bases and J by 7 bases, and 12 bases separated the two germline ends. The CDR3 loop is CASSYSTGGTGYTF. The CDR3 DNA reads TGTGCCAGCAGTTACTCGACCGGAGGAACTGGCTACACCTTC.

The chain couples TRBV12-3 or TRBV12-4 to TRBJ1-1, with a possible D match to TRBD1 (6 bases). V was shortened by 6 bases and J by 2 bases, with 13 bases between the two germline ends. This CDR3 is 14 amino acids long. In nucleotides, the CDR3 is TGTGCCAGCAGACTACAGGACAGTAACACTGAAGCTTTCTTT. This sequence encodes CASRLQDSNTEAFF.

Only a few counts were recorded for this clonotype. The chain recombines TRBV29-1 with TRBJ2-5; D unresolved. The J call may be mistaken, given a closer DNA end match to TRBJ2-7. The CDR3 consists of 12 residues. Looked up from germline, CDR1 is SQVTM and CDR2 is ANQGSEA. The DNA of the CDR3 is TGCAGCGCCACGGACGGACGCTACGAGCAGTACTTC. Its protein product is CSATDGRYEQYF.

This clonotype was recorded a few times. The chain joins TRBV4-2 to TRBJ2-6; no firm D call. The V end lost 1 base, the J end lost 4 bases, and 14 bases lay between the germline ends. CDR3 length equals 17 residues. Germline V gene sequence: CDR1 LGHNA, CDR2 YNFKEQ. The CDR3 sequence: CASSQGATSTGANVLTF. The CDR3 DNA follows: TGTGCCAGCAGCCAAGGGGCAACATCGACAGGGGCCAACGTCCTGACTTTC.

J is TRBJ2-7 and V is TRBV29-1, with TRBD2 identical over 13 bases. The CDR3 has 18 residues. Trimming removed 3 bases from V and 2 bases from J; junction bases left unmatched: 13. Germline assignment: CDR1 SQVTM and CDR2 ANQGSEA. CDR3 DNA: TGCAGCGTTGATGTCTTCCGGACTAGCGGGAGCGATCCCTACGAGCAGTACTTC. Translated, it gives CSVDVFRTSGSDPYEQYF.

This clonotype was found a few times. The CDR3 spells CASSLGTSREQYF. The CDR3 DNA sequence: TGTGCCAGCAGTTTGGGGACTAGTCGCGAGCAGTACTTC. The V and J genes are TRBV12-3 or TRBV12-4 and TRBJ2-7; the match to TRBD2 covers 8 bases. This CDR3 region has 13 residues. V was pared by 3 bases and J by 6 bases, with 4 bases of the junction left unmatched.

The J gene is TRBJ1-5, the V gene TRBV27, with D unresolved. Trimming stripped 2 bases from V and 2 bases from J, with 7 bases between. This CDR3 contains 14 residues. In germline, CDR1 is MNHEY, CDR2 SMNVEV (reference sequence). The chain's CDR3 is CASSLGRGNQPQHF. CDR3 DNA sequence: TGTGCCAGCAGTTTAGGGCGGGGCAATCAGCCCCAGCATTTT.

The table lists this clonotype with a few counts. The chain couples TRBV6-1 to TRBJ2-3; tentatively, D is TRBD1 (6 bases). This CDR3 spans 14 amino acids. Germline V gene sequence: CDR1 MNHNS, CDR2 SASEGT. The germline V and J ends were trimmed by 3 bases and 3 bases, with 10 bases remaining between them. The CDR3 reads CASSDRQETDTQYF. CDR3 nucleotides: TGTGCCAGCAGTGATCGACAGGAAACAGATACGCAGTATTTT.

The gene calls are TRBV20-1 and TRBJ1-2; D may be TRBD1 (5 bases). CDR1 and CDR2 (germline): DFQATT, SNEGSKA (reference sequence). The CDR3 covers 12 residues. Trimming removed 5 bases at V and 4 bases at J, with 11 bases between. The CDR3 loop is CSAHGTGYGYTF. The CDR3 bases are TGCAGTGCTCACGGGACGGGCTATGGCTACACCTTC.